This TCR beta chain was observed in a study of CD8+ T cells in alopecia areata. Study-level findings and limits: TCR sharing was clearer in mice than between patients, perhaps partly owing to patient HLA diversity. Higher clonality and more expanded CD8+ clones appeared in lesional than normal scalp. Scalp sequencing also captures normal skin's resident alphabeta T cells.

As concerns this clone: Its antigen is not known.

Cell sorting on a FACSAria was used to separate CD4+ and CD8+ T cells from the PBMCs. Looked up from germline, CDR1 is LGHNA and CDR2 is YNFKEQ. This CDR3 is 15 amino acids long. Trimming pared 0 bases from V and 4 bases from J, leaving 13 bases between. cDNA serving as the sequencing template came from extracted, reverse transcribed RNA. TCRdb's table, derived via immunoSEQ multiplex PCR, lists solely in-frame clones and lacks some. The top ten hold approximately 4.9% of the sample, which has over 150,000 clones, roughly 56% seen once. Sequencing was done on a sample of CD8+ T cells sorted from blood. This chain connects TRBV4-2 to TRBJ2-7; no reliable D call. This clonotype was obtained from a human donor in good health. CDR3 bases: TGTGCCAGCAGCCAAGAATCGACACCACCATACGAGCAGTACTTC. Protein: CASSQESTPPYEQYF.